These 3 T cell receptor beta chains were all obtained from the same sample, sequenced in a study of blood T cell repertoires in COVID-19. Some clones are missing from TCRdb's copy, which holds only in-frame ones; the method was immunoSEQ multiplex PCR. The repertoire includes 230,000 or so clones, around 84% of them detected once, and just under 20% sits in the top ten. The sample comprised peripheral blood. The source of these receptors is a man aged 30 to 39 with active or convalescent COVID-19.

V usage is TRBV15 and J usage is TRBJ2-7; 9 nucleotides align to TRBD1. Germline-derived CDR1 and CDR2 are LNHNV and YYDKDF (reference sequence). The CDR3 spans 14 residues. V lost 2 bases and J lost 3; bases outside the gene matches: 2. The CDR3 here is CATSRTGGVYEQYF. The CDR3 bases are TGTGCCACCAGCAGAACAGGGGGCGTCTACGAGCAGTACTTC.

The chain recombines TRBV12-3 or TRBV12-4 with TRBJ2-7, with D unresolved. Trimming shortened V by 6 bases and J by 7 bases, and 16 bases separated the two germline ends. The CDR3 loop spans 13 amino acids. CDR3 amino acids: CASSSPSYGEQYF. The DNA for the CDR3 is TGTGCCAGCAGCTCTCCCTCCTACGGGGAGCAGTACTTC.

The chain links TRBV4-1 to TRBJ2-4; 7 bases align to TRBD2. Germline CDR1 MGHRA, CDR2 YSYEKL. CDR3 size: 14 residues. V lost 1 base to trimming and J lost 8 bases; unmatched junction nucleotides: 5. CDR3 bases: TGCGCCAGCAGCCAAGCGGGGGGAGAGGACATTCAGTACTTC. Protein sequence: CASSQAGGEDIQYF.